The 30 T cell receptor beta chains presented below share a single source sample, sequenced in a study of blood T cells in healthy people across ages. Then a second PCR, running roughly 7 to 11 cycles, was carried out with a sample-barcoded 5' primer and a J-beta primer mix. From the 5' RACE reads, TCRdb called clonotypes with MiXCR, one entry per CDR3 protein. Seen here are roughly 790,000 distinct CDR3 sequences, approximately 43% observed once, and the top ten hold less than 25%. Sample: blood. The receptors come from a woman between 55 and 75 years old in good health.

The CDR3 DNA follows: TGCAGTGCTAGAGATGGTGCCCAGGGGGAGACCCAGTTCTTC. This translates into CSARDGAQGETQFF. The V and J genes are TRBV20-1 and TRBJ2-1; TRBD1 matches at 7 bases. V lost 0 bases, J lost 13 bases, and 12 bases stayed unmatched. The CDR3 consists of 14 residues. Germline CDR1 is DFQATT and CDR2 is SNEGSKA (reference sequence).

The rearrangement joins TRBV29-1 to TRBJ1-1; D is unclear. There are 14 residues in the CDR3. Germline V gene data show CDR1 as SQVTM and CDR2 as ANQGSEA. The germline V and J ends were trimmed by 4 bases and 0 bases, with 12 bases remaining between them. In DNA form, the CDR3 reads TGCAGCGTTGCATTTATCGTCATGAACACTGAAGCTTTCTTT. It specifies CSVAFIVMNTEAFF.

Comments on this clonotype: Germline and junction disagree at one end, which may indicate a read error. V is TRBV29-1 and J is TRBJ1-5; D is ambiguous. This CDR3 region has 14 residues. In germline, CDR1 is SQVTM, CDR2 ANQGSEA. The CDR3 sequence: CSVSGFGSNQPQHF. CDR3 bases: TGCAGCGTCTCGGGGTTCGGGAGTAATCAGCCCCAACATTTT.

The CDR3 region has the DNA TGTGCCAGCAGTTACACCCGGGGGGATATGAACACTGAAGCTTTCTTT. It specifies CASSYTRGDMNTEAFF. The chain links TRBV6-2 or TRBV6-3 to TRBJ1-1; possibly TRBD1 for D (5 bases). Germline V gene lookup returns CDR1 MNHEY and CDR2 SVGEGT. V lost 2 bases, J lost 0 bases, and 13 bases lay in between. The CDR3 totals 16 residues.

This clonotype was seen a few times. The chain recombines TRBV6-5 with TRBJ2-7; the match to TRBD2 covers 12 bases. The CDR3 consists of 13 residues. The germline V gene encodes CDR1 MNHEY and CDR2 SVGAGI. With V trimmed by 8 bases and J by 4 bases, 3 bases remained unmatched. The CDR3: CASQLAGGYEQYF. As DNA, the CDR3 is TGTGCCAGCCAACTAGCGGGAGGATACGAGCAGTACTTC.

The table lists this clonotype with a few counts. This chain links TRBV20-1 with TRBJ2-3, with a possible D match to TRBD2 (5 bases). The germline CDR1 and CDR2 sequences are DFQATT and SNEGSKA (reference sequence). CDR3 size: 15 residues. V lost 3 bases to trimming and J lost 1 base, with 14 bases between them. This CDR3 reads CSARPTSVGTDTQYF. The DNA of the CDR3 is TGCAGTGCTAGGCCCACTAGTGTCGGCACAGATACGCAGTATTTT.

Written as DNA, the CDR3 is TGTGCCAGCAGAAACCCCCGGACGGGATGTAATTCACCCCTCCACTTT. It translates to CASRNPRTGCNSPLHF. The chain links TRBV3-1 to TRBJ1-6; D is unclear. Germline V gene lookup returns CDR1 LGHDT and CDR2 YNNKEL (reference sequence). This CDR3 comprises 16 residues. V was pared by 6 bases and J by 6 bases, with 18 bases between. Full variable domain (remainder filled in from reference TRBV3-1 and TRBJ1-6): DTAVSQTPKYLVTQMGNDKSIKCEQNLGHDTMYWYKQDSKKFLKIMFSYNNKELIINETVPNRFSPKSPDKAHLNLHINSLELGDSAVYFCASRNPRTGCNSPLHFGNGTRLTVT.

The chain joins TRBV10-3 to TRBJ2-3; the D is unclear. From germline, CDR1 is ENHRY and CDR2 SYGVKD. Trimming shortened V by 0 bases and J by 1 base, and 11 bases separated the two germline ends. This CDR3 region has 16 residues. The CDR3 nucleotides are TGTGCCATCAGTGAGTCTATGGGTATGGGCACAGATACGCAGTATTTT. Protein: CAISESMGMGTDTQYF.

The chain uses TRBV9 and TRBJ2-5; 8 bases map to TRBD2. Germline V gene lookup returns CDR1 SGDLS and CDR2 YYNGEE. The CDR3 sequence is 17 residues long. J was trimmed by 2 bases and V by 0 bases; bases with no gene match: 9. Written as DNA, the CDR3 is TGTGCCAGCAGCGTAGGAGGGAGCGGGGGCATTCAAGAGACCCAGTACTTC. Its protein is CASSVGGSGGIQETQYF. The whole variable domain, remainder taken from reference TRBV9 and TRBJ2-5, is DSGVTQTPKHLITATGQRVTLRCSPRSGDLSVYWYQQSLDQGLQFLIQYYNGEERAKGNILERFSAQQFPDLHSELNLSSLELGDSALYFCASSVGGSGGIQETQYFGPGTRLLVL.

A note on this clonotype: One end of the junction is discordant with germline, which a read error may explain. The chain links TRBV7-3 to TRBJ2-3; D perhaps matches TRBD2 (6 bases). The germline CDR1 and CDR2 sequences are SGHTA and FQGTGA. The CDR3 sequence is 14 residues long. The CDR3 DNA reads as TGTGCCGGCAGCTTAACTAGCTTCACAGATACGCAGTATTTT. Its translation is CAGSLTSFTDTQYF.

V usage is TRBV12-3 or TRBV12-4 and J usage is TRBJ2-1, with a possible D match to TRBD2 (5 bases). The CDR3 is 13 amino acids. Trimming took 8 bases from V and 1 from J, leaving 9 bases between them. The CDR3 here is CASGAGSYNEQFF. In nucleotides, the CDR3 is TGTGCCAGCGGCGCGGGTTCCTACAATGAGCAGTTCTTC.

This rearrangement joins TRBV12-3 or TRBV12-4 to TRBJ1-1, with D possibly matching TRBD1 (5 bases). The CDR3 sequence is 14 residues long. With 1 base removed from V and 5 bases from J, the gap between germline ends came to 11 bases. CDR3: CASSLGQGRTEAFF. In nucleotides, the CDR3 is TGTGCCAGCAGTTTAGGTCAGGGTAGGACTGAAGCTTTCTTT.

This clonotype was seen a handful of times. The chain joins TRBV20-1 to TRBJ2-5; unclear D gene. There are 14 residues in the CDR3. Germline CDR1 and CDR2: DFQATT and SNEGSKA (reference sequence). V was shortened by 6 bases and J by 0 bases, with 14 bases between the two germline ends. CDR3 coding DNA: TGCAGTGCCCCCGAGGTGGGGTACCAAGAGACCCAGTACTTC. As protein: CSAPEVGYQETQYF.

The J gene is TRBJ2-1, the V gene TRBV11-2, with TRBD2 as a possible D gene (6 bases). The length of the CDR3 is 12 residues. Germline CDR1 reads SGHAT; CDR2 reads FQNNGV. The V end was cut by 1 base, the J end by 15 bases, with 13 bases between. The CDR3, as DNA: TGTGCCAGCAGCTTAGGTGCGGGGCCGACGTTCTTC. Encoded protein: CASSLGAGPTFF.

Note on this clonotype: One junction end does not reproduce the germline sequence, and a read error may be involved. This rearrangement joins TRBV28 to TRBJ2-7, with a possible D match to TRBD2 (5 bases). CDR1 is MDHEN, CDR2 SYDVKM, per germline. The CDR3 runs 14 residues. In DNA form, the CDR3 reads TGTGCCAGCAGTTTGAGGGTATGGACCTACGGGCAGTACTTC. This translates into CASSLRVWTYGQYF.

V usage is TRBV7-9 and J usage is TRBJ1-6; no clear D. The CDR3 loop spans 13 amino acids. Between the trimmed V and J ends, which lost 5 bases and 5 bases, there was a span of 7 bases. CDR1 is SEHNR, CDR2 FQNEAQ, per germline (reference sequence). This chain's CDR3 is CASSPQDNSPLHF. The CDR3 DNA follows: TGTGCCAGCAGCCCTCAGGATAATTCACCCCTCCACTTT.

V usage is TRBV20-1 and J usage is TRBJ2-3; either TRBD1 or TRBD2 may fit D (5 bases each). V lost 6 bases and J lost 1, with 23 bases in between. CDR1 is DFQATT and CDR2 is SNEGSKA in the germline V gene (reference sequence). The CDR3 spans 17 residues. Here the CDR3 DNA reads TGCAGTGCACCAAGACTTGGGGGAGACCTAGGCACAGATACGCAGTATTTT. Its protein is CSAPRLGGDLGTDTQYF.

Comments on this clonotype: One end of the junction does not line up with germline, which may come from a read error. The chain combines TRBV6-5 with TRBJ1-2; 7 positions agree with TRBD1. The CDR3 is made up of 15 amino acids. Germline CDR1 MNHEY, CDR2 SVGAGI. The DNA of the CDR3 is TGTGCCGGCAGTTACTCTCGACAGGGTGAATATGGCTACACCTTC. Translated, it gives CAGSYSRQGEYGYTF.

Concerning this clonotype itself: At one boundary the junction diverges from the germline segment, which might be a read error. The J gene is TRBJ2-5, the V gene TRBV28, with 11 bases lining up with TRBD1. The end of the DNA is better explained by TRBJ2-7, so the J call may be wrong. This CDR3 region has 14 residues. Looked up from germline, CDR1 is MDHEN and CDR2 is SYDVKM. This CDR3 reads CVSSGRTGGHEQYF. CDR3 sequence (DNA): TGTGTCAGCAGTGGGAGGACAGGGGGCCACGAGCAGTACTTC.

CDR3 protein: CASSILSADTQYF. CDR3 nucleotide sequence: TGTGCCAGCAGTATTCTTAGCGCAGATACGCAGTATTTT. The chain combines TRBV12-3 or TRBV12-4 with TRBJ2-3; TRBD2 might be the D (5 bases). The germline V and J ends were trimmed by 5 bases and 4 bases, with 10 bases remaining between them. The CDR3 has 13 residues.

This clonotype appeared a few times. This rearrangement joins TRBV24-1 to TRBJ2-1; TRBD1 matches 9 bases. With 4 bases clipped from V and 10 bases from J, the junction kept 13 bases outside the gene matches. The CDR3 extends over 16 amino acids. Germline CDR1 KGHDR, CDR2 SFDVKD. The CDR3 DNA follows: TGTGCCACCAGTGACCCCGGGACAGGGAACCCAGGAGAGCAGTTCTTC. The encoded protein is CATSDPGTGNPGEQFF.

The chain's CDR3 is CASSSGERSDTQYF. In nucleotides, the CDR3 is TGTGCCAGCAGTAGCGGGGAGCGCTCGGATACGCAGTATTTT. The rearrangement joins TRBV6-2 or TRBV6-3 to TRBJ2-3; TRBD2 matches 7 bases. Trimming removed 5 bases from V and 6 bases from J; junction bases left unmatched: 8. Germline loops: CDR1 MNHEY, CDR2 SVGEGT. The CDR3 is 14 residues long.

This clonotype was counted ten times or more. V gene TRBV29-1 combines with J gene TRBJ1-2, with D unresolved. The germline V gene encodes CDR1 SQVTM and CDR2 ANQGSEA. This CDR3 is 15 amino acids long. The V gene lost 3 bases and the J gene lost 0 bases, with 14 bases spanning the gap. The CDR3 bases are TGCAGCGTTGAGGCGGACGGACTTCCTAACTATGGCTACACCTTC. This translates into CSVEADGLPNYGYTF.

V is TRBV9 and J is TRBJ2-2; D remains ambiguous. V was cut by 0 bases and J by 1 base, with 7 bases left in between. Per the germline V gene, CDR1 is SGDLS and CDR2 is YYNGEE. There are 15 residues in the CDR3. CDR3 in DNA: TGTGCCAGCAGCGTAGCTGGGGTGAACACCGGGGAGCTGTTTTTT. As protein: CASSVAGVNTGELFF.

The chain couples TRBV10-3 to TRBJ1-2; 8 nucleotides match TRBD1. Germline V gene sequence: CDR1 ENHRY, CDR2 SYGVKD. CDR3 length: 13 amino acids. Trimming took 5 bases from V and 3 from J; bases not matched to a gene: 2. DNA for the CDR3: TGTGCCATCAGTCCACAGGGGGACTATGGCTACACCTTC. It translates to CAISPQGDYGYTF.

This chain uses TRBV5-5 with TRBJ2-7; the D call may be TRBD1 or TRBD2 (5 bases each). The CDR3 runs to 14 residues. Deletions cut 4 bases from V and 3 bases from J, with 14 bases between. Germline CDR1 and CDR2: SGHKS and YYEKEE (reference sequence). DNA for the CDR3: TGTGCCAGCAGCATAACGGGGCTAAACTACGAGCAGTACTTC. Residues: CASSITGLNYEQYF.

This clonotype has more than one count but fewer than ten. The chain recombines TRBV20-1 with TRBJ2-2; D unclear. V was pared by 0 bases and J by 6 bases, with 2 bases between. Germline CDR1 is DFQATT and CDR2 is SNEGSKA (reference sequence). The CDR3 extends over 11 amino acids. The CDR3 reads CSARDPGELFF. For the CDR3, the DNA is TGCAGTGCTAGAGATCCCGGGGAGCTGTTTTTT.

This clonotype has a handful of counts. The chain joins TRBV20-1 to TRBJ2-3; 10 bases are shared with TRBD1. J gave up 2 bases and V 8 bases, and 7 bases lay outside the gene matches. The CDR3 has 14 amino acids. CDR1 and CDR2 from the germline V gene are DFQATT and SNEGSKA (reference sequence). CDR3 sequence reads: CSTPGQGYTDTQYF. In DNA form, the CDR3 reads TGCAGTACACCGGGACAGGGGTACACAGATACGCAGTATTTT.

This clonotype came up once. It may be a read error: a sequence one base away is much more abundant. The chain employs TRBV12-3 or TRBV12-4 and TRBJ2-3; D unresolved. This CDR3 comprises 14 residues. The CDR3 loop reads CASSSGFSTDAQYF. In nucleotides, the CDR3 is TGTGCCAGCAGCTCAGGTTTTAGCACAGATGCGCAGTATTTT.

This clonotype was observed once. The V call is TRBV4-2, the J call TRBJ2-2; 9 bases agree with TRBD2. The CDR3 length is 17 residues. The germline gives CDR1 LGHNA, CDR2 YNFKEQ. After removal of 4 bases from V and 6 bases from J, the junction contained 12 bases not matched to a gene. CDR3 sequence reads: CASSRAGGPEVAGELFF. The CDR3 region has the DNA TGTGCCAGCAGCCGCGCGGGGGGGCCGGAAGTAGCCGGGGAGCTGTTTTTT.